Each of the 27 T cell receptor beta chains below was sequenced from the same sample in a study of T cell responses to AZD1222 COVID-19 vaccine. Clones were sequenced by immunoSEQ multiplex PCR, and TCRdb holds only the in-frame ones, with some missing. The sample has about 160,000 clones, about nine tenths seen once. The input for sequencing was peripheral blood, taken on day 0 of AZD1222 vaccination. These receptor sequences come from an adult in good health.

The genes are TRBV7-8 and TRBJ2-7; 9 bases are shared with TRBD2. J was trimmed by 12 bases and V by 5 bases; bases with no gene match: 11. This CDR3 is 13 amino acids long. Germline CDR1 and CDR2: SGHVS and FQNEAQ. The CDR3 here is CASSPRKSGRMYF. For the CDR3, the DNA is TGTGCCAGCAGCCCTAGAAAGAGCGGGAGGATGTACTTC.

The genes are TRBV5-6 and TRBJ2-2, with a weak D call TRBD1 (5 bases). From germline, CDR1 is SGHDT and CDR2 YYEEEE. The CDR3 is 14 residues long. V was shortened by 1 base and J by 6 bases, with 10 bases between the two germline ends. CDR3 protein: CASSLRVGAGELFF. The CDR3 nucleotides read TGTGCCAGCAGCTTGAGAGTAGGGGCCGGGGAGCTGTTTTTT.

This clone was seen only a few times. The rearrangement links TRBV7-9 to TRBJ1-1; a possible D gene is TRBD1 (5 bases). Germline values: CDR1 SEHNR, CDR2 FQNEAQ (reference sequence). The CDR3 covers 14 residues. Trimming removed 4 bases at V and 5 bases at J, with 14 bases between. The CDR3 protein is CASSSLGGGTEAFF. The CDR3 DNA follows: TGTGCCAGCAGCTCCCTCGGCGGGGGTACTGAAGCTTTCTTT.

The chain has TRBV9 and TRBJ2-1, with 10 bases lining up with TRBD2. Germline V CDR1 and CDR2: SGDLS, YYNGEE. CDR3 length: 13 amino acids. The J segment lost 8 bases and the V segment lost 4 bases, leaving 3 bases of the junction unmatched. This CDR3 is CASSPSGSYEQFF. The CDR3 DNA sequence: TGTGCCAGCAGCCCTAGCGGGAGCTATGAGCAGTTCTTC.

The V call is TRBV15, the J call TRBJ1-4, with 9 bases that match TRBD1. The germline V gene encodes CDR1 LNHNV and CDR2 YYDKDF (reference sequence). The junction had 6 bases not matched to a gene; V was cut back by 2 bases and J by 8 bases. The CDR3 runs 15 residues. The CDR3 protein is CATSRTGTGTEKLFF. CDR3 bases: TGTGCCACCAGCAGAACCGGGACAGGGACCGAAAAACTGTTTTTT.

This rearrangement joins TRBV7-8 to TRBJ1-5, with D unclear. The germline gives CDR1 SGHVS, CDR2 FQNEAQ. The CDR3 runs 17 residues. V shed 1 base and J shed 0 bases, with 13 bases lying between them. The CDR3 region has the DNA TGTGCCAGCAGCTTAGTGAGACCAGCCTATAGCAATCAGCCCCAGCATTTT. Translation gives CASSLVRPAYSNQPQHF. The complete variable domain, with remaining parts taken from reference TRBV7-8 and TRBJ1-5, reads GAGVSQSPRYKVAKRGQDVALRCDPISGHVSLFWYQQALGQGPEFLTYFQNEAQLDKSGLPSDRFFAERPEGSVSTLKIQRTQQEDSAVYLCASSLVRPAYSNQPQHFGDGTRLSIL.

The gene calls are TRBV28 and TRBJ1-1; D not resolved. The CDR3 has 12 residues. Germline assignment: CDR1 MDHEN and CDR2 SYDVKM. Trimming took off 2 bases at V and 13 bases at J, with 14 bases between the two ends. CDR3 bases: TGTGCCAGCAGTTTACCCTACAAGGAGGTTTTCTTT. It codes for CASSLPYKEVFF.

The CDR3 loop is CASSPQGAEDNEQFF. The CDR3 DNA sequence: TGTGCCAGCAGTCCTCAGGGGGCGGAAGACAATGAGCAGTTCTTC. This rearrangement joins TRBV28 to TRBJ2-1, with 8 bases matching TRBD1. The CDR3 extends over 15 amino acids. The ends lost 5 bases at V and 5 bases at J; junction bases unmatched: 8. The germline V gene encodes CDR1 MDHEN and CDR2 SYDVKM.

V gene TRBV5-1 combines with J gene TRBJ2-7; D not certain. Trimming left V 0 bases short and J 3 bases short, with 7 bases between. The CDR3 is 13 residues long. Germline V gene sequence: CDR1 SGHRS, CDR2 YFSETQ. The CDR3 is CASSLGSNYEQYF. The CDR3 DNA reads as TGCGCCAGCAGCTTGGGCAGCAACTACGAGCAGTACTTC. The variable domain in full, with the rest retrieved from reference TRBV5-1 and TRBJ2-7, is KAGVTQTPRYLIKTRGQQVTLSCSPISGHRSVSWYQQTPGQGLQFLFEYFSETQRNKGNFPGRFSGRQFSNSRSEMNVSTLELGDSALYLCASSLGSNYEQYFGPGTRLTVT.

This clone showed up just a few times. The chain links TRBV3-1 (or the pseudogene TRBV3-2) to TRBJ1-5, with D unresolved. The V gene's germline CDR1 is LGHDT and CDR2 YNNKEL (reference sequence). The CDR3 has 14 residues. V shed 1 base and J shed 3 bases, with 7 bases lying between them. The CDR3 reads CASSQGRYNQPQHF. CDR3 DNA sequence: TGTGCCAGCAGCCAAGGACGGTACAATCAGCCCCAGCATTTT.

The chain uses TRBV18 and TRBJ2-3; 16 positions agree with TRBD2. The CDR3 runs 17 residues. V lost 3 bases and J lost 5; bases outside the gene matches: 5. From germline, CDR1 is KGHSH and CDR2 LQKENI. The CDR3 DNA follows: TGTGCCAGCTCACCCCCGGGACTAGCGGGAGGGCAAGATACGCAGTATTTT. Protein: CASSPPGLAGGQDTQYF.

This clone was counted ten times or more. Other DNA variants within this sample encode the same CDR3. This chain uses TRBV29-1 with TRBJ1-1; D remains ambiguous. The CDR3 spans 10 residues. Germline V lookup: CDR1 SQVTM, CDR2 ANQGSEA. V was shortened by 6 bases and J by 1 base, with 3 bases between the two germline ends. CDR3 amino acids: CSVKNTEAFF. DNA of the CDR3: TGCAGCGTCAAGAACACTGAAGCTTTCTTT.

The chain recombines TRBV19 with TRBJ1-5; no clear D gene. Germline V gives CDR1 LNHDA, CDR2 SQIVND (reference sequence). The V gene lost 7 bases and the J gene lost 1 base, with 14 bases spanning the gap. The CDR3 length is 15 residues. The CDR3 spells CASTPGRESNQPQHF. CDR3 coding DNA: TGTGCCAGTACCCCTGGGCGGGAGAGCAATCAGCCCCAGCATTTT.

The chain links TRBV15 to TRBJ1-2, with D unresolved. Between the trimmed V and J ends, which lost 4 bases and 2 bases, there was a span of 11 bases. The CDR3 length is 14 residues. Germline assignment: CDR1 LNHNV and CDR2 YYDKDF (reference sequence). CDR3 in DNA: TGTGCCACCAGCACCCGCAGCTCCAACTATGGCTACACCTTC. Translating it yields CATSTRSSNYGYTF.

This clone has just a few counts. The chain couples TRBV7-6 to TRBJ2-2, with D possibly being TRBD2 (7 bases). Germline CDR1 is SGHVS and CDR2 is FNYEAQ. Between the trimmed V and J ends, which lost 5 bases and 5 bases, there was a span of 21 bases. The CDR3 runs to 17 residues. The CDR3 reads CASSPRGAPDVTGELFF. In DNA, the CDR3 is TGTGCCAGCAGCCCCCGGGGGGCGCCGGACGTAACCGGGGAGCTGTTTTTT.

The rearrangement uses TRBV19 and TRBJ1-1; D call uncertain. The CDR3 consists of 15 residues. Germline V gene lookup returns CDR1 LNHDA and CDR2 SQIVND (reference sequence). With 4 bases removed from V and 1 base from J, the gap between germline ends came to 13 bases. The CDR3 nucleotides read TGTGCCAGTAGTACCAACAGCGGCCGGAACACTGAAGCTTTCTTT. It specifies CASSTNSGRNTEAFF.

V usage is TRBV7-2 and J usage is TRBJ1-1; D gene unclear. CDR1 SGHTA and CDR2 FQGNSA come from the germline V gene. The CDR3 consists of 11 residues. Trimming left V 5 bases short and J 5 bases short, with 6 bases between. CDR3 region: CASSPGTEAFF. DNA of the CDR3: TGTGCCAGCAGCCCCGGAACTGAAGCTTTCTTT.

V is TRBV4-3 and J is TRBJ1-1; TRBD1 might be the D (5 bases). Per the germline V gene, CDR1 is LGHNA and CDR2 is YSLEER. The ends were cut back, 1 base at V and 3 bases at J, with 12 bases in the middle. The CDR3 loop spans 15 amino acids. The DNA for the CDR3 is TGCGCCAGCAGCCAAGTGTGGGGGACGGACACTGAAGCTTTCTTT. Protein sequence: CASSQVWGTDTEAFF.

The chain couples TRBV5-1 to TRBJ1-2; no firm D call. Trimming cost V 1 base and J 1 base, with 5 bases left between them. Per germline, CDR1 SGHRS and CDR2 YFSETQ. The CDR3 has 13 amino acids. The CDR3 bases are TGCGCCAGCAGCTTGAACGGTAACTATGGCTACACCTTC. Translating gives CASSLNGNYGYTF.

This chain links TRBV19 with TRBJ2-1; weak D call: TRBD2 (5 bases). Trimming removed 0 bases from V and 9 bases from J, with 12 bases in between. The CDR3 is made up of 14 amino acids. Germline lookup yields CDR1 LNHDA and CDR2 SQIVND (reference sequence). CDR3 protein: CASSIDLAAGEQFF. The CDR3 coding sequence is TGTGCCAGTAGTATAGATCTCGCGGCGGGTGAGCAGTTCTTC.

The V gene is TRBV4-1, the J gene TRBJ1-2; TRBD1 agrees at 7 bases. After removal of 0 bases from V and 14 bases from J, the junction contained 18 bases not matched to a gene. Looked up from germline, CDR1 is MGHRA and CDR2 is YSYEKL. CDR3 length: 16 residues. The CDR3 is CASSQEGDRIPRDKTF. The CDR3 nucleotides are TGCGCCAGCAGCCAAGAAGGGGACAGAATACCCAGAGACAAAACCTTC.

The rearrangement joins TRBV5-1 to TRBJ1-5; TRBD1 matches 9 bases. CDR1 is SGHRS and CDR2 is YFSETQ in the germline V gene. This CDR3 is 14 amino acids long. J was trimmed by 4 bases and V by 2 bases; bases with no gene match: 1. CDR3 in DNA: TGCGCCAGCAGCTTTGGGACAGGGAATCAGCCCCAGCATTTT. The encoded protein is CASSFGTGNQPQHF.

The chain links TRBV9 to TRBJ2-4; TRBD2 matches 14 bases. The CDR3 length is 17 residues. V was pared by 3 bases and J by 0 bases, with 2 bases of the junction left unmatched. Looked up from germline, CDR1 is SGDLS and CDR2 is YYNGEE. CDR3 loop: CASSGGLAGAAKNIQYF. The CDR3 coding sequence is TGTGCCAGCAGCGGGGGACTAGCGGGAGCAGCCAAAAACATTCAGTACTTC.

This chain joins TRBV6-5 and TRBJ2-7, with a weak D call TRBD1 (6 bases). Trimming stripped 5 bases from V and 3 bases from J, with 14 bases between. CDR1 is MNHEY and CDR2 is SVGAGI in the germline V gene. The CDR3 covers 14 residues. The DNA of the CDR3 is TGTGCCAGCAGTCCCGGACAGAGCCGCTACGAGCAGTACTTC. Amino acids: CASSPGQSRYEQYF.

This clone has only one observation. V gene TRBV19 combines with J gene TRBJ2-2; D may be TRBD2 (5 bases). V lost 0 bases, J lost 0 bases, and 8 bases lay in between. The CDR3 runs to 16 residues. Germline V gene data show CDR1 as LNHDA and CDR2 as SQIVND (reference sequence). CDR3 DNA sequence: TGTGCCAGTAGTATAGAAAGAGGGTCGAACACCGGGGAGCTGTTTTTT. The encoded protein is CASSIERGSNTGELFF.

This chain connects TRBV24-1 to TRBJ2-7; no definite D call. Deletions cut 4 bases from V and 2 bases from J, with 8 bases between. Germline values: CDR1 KGHDR, CDR2 SFDVKD. CDR3 length: 13 amino acids. CDR3 bases: TGTGCCACCAGTGACGGCGGAACCTACGAGCAGTACTTC. Translated, it gives CATSDGGTYEQYF.

This clone was counted a single time. This sequence joins TRBV3-1 (or the pseudogene TRBV3-2) and TRBJ1-4; a possible D gene is TRBD1 (5 bases). CDR1 is LGHDT, CDR2 YNNKEL, per germline (reference sequence). The CDR3 length is 16 residues. V gave up 1 base and J gave up 8 bases, with 17 bases separating them. Here the CDR3 DNA reads TGTGCCAGCAGCCAAGCGGGTCACGGGGGAGGCGAAAAACTGTTTTTT. Protein: CASSQAGHGGGEKLFF.